A selection of T cell receptor beta chains follows, all from one sample in a study of response to subunit inactivated influenza vaccine. Via MiXCR, TCRdb re-called the RT-PCR reads, giving one row per CDR3 protein. Counted here are hundreds of thousands of distinct CDR3 sequences, 21% occurring once; the ten biggest clones make up roughly a tenth. This specimen consisted of PBMCs from blood, obtained around 22 months after vaccination. Receptor source: a man between 50 and 69 years old who received an inactivated influenza vaccine. The CDR3 runs from the conserved cysteine through the conserved F or W. D genes are given only for firm matches. Expanded clones are given a class, and other clones once, few, many or no size at all.

d_call clone_size j_call v_call cdr3_length cdr3_nt cdr3_aa
- - TRBJ2-3 TRBV25-1 17 TGTGCCAGCAGTGAATTTCGGCGGACTACTAGCACAGATACGCAGTATTTT CASSEFRRTTSTDTQYF
TRBD1 - TRBJ1-1 TRBV11-2 15 TGTGCCAGCAGCTTCAACAGGGGTATGAACACTGAAGCTTTCTTT CASSFNRGMNTEAFF
TRBD1 many TRBJ1-1 TRBV19 16 TGTGCCAGTAGTATTGCACAGGGGGTGTGGAACACTGAAGCTTTCTTT CASSIAQGVWNTEAFF
- few TRBJ2-3 TRBV12-3/TRBV12-4 14 TGTGCCAGCACCGGGACATCTAGCACAGATACGCAGTATTTT CASTGTSSTDTQYF
TRBD2 few TRBJ2-1 TRBV28 15 TGTGCCAGCAGTTTTCCTAGCGGGAGGAACAATGAGCAGTTCTTC CASSFPSGRNNEQFF
- few TRBJ1-3 TRBV7-8 14 TGTGCCAGCATACCGACAGAAGCTGGAAACACCATATATTTT CASIPTEAGNTIYF
- few TRBJ1-3 TRBV6-5 16 TGTGCCAGCAGTTACTCGTCGCGGGGGTCTGGAAACACCATATATTTT CASSYSSRGSGNTIYF
- few TRBJ2-5 TRBV28 15 TGTGCCAGCAGTTACGCTGGGATGAAACAAGAGACCCAGTACTTC CASSYAGMKQETQYF
- - TRBJ2-6 TRBV3-1 14 TGTGCCGCCTCCTTTGGCTCTGGGGCCAACGTCCTGACTTTC CAASFGSGANVLTF
TRBD2 - TRBJ2-5 TRBV20-1 17 TGCAGTGCTAGAGTTGCAGCGGGAGGGTATACCCAAGAGACCCAGTACTTC CSARVAAGGYTQETQYF
TRBD2 few TRBJ2-1 TRBV24-1 18 TGTGCCACCAGTGCCCCTTTGGCCAGCGGGGGGATCTACAATGAGCAGTTCTTC CATSAPLASGGIYNEQFF
- - TRBJ1-6 TRBV3-1 14 TGTGCCAGCAGCCAAGATGGGGCACGTTCACCCCTCCACTTT CASSQDGARSPLHF
- many TRBJ1-1 TRBV2 14 TGTGCCAGCAGTGAAGTCTCCGGGGGAACTGAAGCTTTCTTT CASSEVSGGTEAFF
TRBD1 once TRBJ1-1 TRBV2 14 TGTGCCAGCAGCCCGACAGGGGGAGTTACTGAAGCTTTCTTT CASSPTGGVTEAFF
- - TRBJ1-2 TRBV6-2/TRBV6-3 14 TGTGCCAGCAGTTACTCGCGGGGATTTTATGGCTACACCTTC CASSYSRGFYGYTF
TRBD1 few TRBJ1-1 TRBV6-6 13 TGTGCCAGCACCTACCCAGGGGGTGGTGAAGCTTTCTTT CASTYPGGGEAFF
- few TRBJ2-2 TRBV5-1 19 TGCGCCAGCAGCCCCGGACAGCCCGAGCCCGGCACGAACACCGGGGAGCTGTTTTTT CASSPGQPEPGTNTGELFF
TRBD2 - TRBJ2-3 TRBV20-1 15 TGCAGTGCTGAAGATTTAGCGGGGCGCACAGATACGCAGTATTTT CSAEDLAGRTDTQYF
- - TRBJ2-4 TRBV9 15 TGTGCCAGCAGCCCCACCCAGGGGACCAAAAACATTCAGTACTTC CASSPTQGTKNIQYF
- - TRBJ1-5 TRBV20-1 15 TGCAGTGCTTCAGAACAGGGTTTGAGCAATCAGCCCCAGCATTTT CSASEQGLSNQPQHF
- - TRBJ2-2 TRBV7-2 16 TGTGCCAGCAGCTTCACAGGAATTTCGAACACCGGGGAGCTGTTTTTT CASSFTGISNTGELFF
TRBD1 - TRBJ1-5 TRBV18 14 TGTGCCAGCTCACCGAGGGGGCACGGTCAGCCCCAGCATTTT CASSPRGHGQPQHF
- few TRBJ2-1 TRBV3-1 17 TGTGCCAGCAGCCTGGGGAATGTGCGGGGAGCGTACAATGAGCAGTTCTTC CASSLGNVRGAYNEQFF
- few TRBJ1-5 TRBV28 15 TGTGCCAGCAGTCCCACCCGGGGGCACAATCAGCCCCAGCATTTT CASSPTRGHNQPQHF
- few TRBJ1-1 TRBV12-3/TRBV12-4 15 TGTGCCAGCAGTTTAGCAGGTTCTATGAACACTGAAGCTTTCTTT CASSLAGSMNTEAFF
- few TRBJ2-7 TRBV11-2 15 TGTGCCAGCAGCCAAAGTAGGGGGTTATTGGGCGAGCAGTACTTC CASSQSRGLLGEQYF
TRBD1 - TRBJ1-2 TRBV20-1 15 TGCAGTGCAACGGGACAGGGCTCTGGAGACTATGGCTACACCTTC CSATGQGSGDYGYTF
TRBD1 - TRBJ1-2 TRBV19 17 TGTGCCAGTAGACTCCGGGACAGGGGGCGCTTGTATTTAGGCTACACCTTC CASRLRDRGRLYLGYTF
TRBD2 - TRBJ2-7 TRBV7-2 15 TGTGCCAGCAGCTTAGGGGCTAGCGGGGGGAACGAGCAGTACTTC CASSLGASGGNEQYF
- many TRBJ1-1 TRBV7-2 13 TGTGCCAGCAGCCTAAACCGCGACAGTGAAGCTTTCTTT CASSLNRDSEAFF
- - TRBJ2-3 TRBV7-2 11 TGTGCCAGCATGGTAACAGATACGCAGTATTTT CASMVTDTQYF
- - TRBJ1-3 TRBV6-5 17 TGTGCCAGCAGTTATGGGGGCCGTTTTACCTCTGGAAACACCATATATTTT CASSYGGRFTSGNTIYF
TRBD2 - TRBJ2-5 TRBV5-1 16 TGCGCCAGCAGCTTGGGACTAGCGGGGGACAAAGAGACCCAGTACTTC CASSLGLAGDKETQYF
- - TRBJ1-5 TRBV15 13 TGTGCCACCGCCCCGGGTCTCAATCAGCCCCAGCATTTT CATAPGLNQPQHF
- - TRBJ2-2 TRBV30 14 TGTGCCTGGAGTGTACTGCCTAACACCGGGGAGCTGTTTTTT CAWSVLPNTGELFF
- - TRBJ1-5 TRBV20-1 13 TGCAGTGCTAGGGGTCAGAACGATCAGGCCCAGCATTTT CSARGQNDQAQHF
- many TRBJ1-6 TRBV11-2 18 TGTGCCAGCAGCCACGGACAGCCAAGGAGCTCCTATAATTCACCCCTCCACTTT CASSHGQPRSSYNSPLHF
- - TRBJ1-4 TRBV5-5 16 TGTGCCAGCAGCTTGTTGGGGGGGCGCGTCGGTGAAAAACTGTTTTTT CASSLLGGRVGEKLFF
- - TRBJ2-7 TRBV6-5 11 TGTGCCAGCAGTGAGAGCTACGAGCAGTACTTC CASSESYEQYF
- few TRBJ2-3 TRBV29-1 14 TGCAGCGCCAATCTCCAGGGCGGGAAAGATACGCAGTATTTT CSANLQGGKDTQYF
- - TRBJ2-3 TRBV18 15 TGTGCCAGCTCACCACCTAGTTTACGCCCAGATACGCAGTATTTT CASSPPSLRPDTQYF
TRBD1 many TRBJ1-6 TRBV27 15 TGTGCCAGCAGACCCACCGGGACAGGGTCCTCACCCCTCCACTTT CASRPTGTGSSPLHF
TRBD1 - TRBJ2-3 TRBV4-3 18 TGCGCCAGCAGCCAAGATCCTTCGGGGACAGGGGGCACAGATACGCAGTATTTT CASSQDPSGTGGTDTQYF
- few TRBJ2-2 TRBV10-3 15 TGTGCCATCACTCCCGCGGGTCAGAACACCGGGGAGCTGTTTTTT CAITPAGQNTGELFF
- few TRBJ2-1 TRBV4-3 16 TGCGCCAGCAGCCCAGAGATTTTTGCACGTGTCTATGAGCAGTTCTTC CASSPEIFARVYEQFF
TRBD2 few TRBJ2-2 TRBV12-3/TRBV12-4 16 TGTGCCAGCAGTGTCGGTGCGGGAGGGCCGGTCGGGGAGCTGTTTTTT CASSVGAGGPVGELFF
- - TRBJ2-1 TRBV5-1 15 TGCGCCAGCAGCCCTAGGGTACAGGGTGACAATGAGCAGTTCTTC CASSPRVQGDNEQFF
- - TRBJ1-2 TRBV5-1 14 TGCGCCAGCAGCTTGGGATTCAAGGGGTACGGCTACACCTTC CASSLGFKGYGYTF
- many TRBJ1-5 TRBV2 21 TGTGCCAGCAGTGAATACCCCCCCAGGGCCCATTTATTACGTAGCAATCAGCCCCAGCATTTT CASSEYPPRAHLLRSNQPQHF